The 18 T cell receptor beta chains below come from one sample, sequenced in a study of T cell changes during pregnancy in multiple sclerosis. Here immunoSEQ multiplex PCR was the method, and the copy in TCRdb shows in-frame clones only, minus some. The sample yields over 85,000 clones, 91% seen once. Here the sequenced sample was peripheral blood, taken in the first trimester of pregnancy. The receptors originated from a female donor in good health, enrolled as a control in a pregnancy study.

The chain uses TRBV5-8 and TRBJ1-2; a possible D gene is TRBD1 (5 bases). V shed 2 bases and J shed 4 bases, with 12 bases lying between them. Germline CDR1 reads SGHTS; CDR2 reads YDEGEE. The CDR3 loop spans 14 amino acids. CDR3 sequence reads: CASSFVRGTYGYTF. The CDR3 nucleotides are TGTGCCAGCAGCTTTGTTAGGGGAACCTATGGCTACACCTTC. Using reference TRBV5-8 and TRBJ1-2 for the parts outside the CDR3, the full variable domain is EAGVTQSPTHLIKTRGQQATLRCSPISGHTSVYWYQQALGLGLQFLLWYDEGEERNRGNFPPRFSGRQFPNYSSELNVNALELEDSALYLCASSFVRGTYGYTFGSGTRLTVV.

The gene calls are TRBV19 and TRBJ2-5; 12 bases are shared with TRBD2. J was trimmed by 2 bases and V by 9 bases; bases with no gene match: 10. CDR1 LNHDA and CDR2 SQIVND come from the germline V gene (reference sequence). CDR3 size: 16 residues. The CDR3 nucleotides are TGTGCCAGCACCGCTAGCGGGGGGGTCTCGCAAGAGACCCAGTACTTC. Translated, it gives CASTASGGVSQETQYF.

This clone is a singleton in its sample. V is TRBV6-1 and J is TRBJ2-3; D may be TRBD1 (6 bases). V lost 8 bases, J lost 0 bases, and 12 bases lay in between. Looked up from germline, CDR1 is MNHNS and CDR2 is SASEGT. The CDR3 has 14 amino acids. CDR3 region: CASLRGLSTDTQYF. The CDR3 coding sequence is TGTGCCAGCCTCAGGGGTTTGAGCACAGATACGCAGTATTTT.

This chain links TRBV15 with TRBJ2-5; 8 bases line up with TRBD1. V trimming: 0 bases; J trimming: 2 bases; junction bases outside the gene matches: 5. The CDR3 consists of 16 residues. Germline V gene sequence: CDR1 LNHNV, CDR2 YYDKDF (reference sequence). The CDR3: CATSRDRGQGQETQYF. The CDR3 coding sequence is TGTGCCACCAGCAGAGATCGAGGACAGGGACAAGAGACCCAGTACTTC. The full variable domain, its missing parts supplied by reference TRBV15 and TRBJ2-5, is DAMVIQNPRYQVTQFGKPVTLSCSQTLNHNVMYWYQQKSSQAPKLLFHYYDKDFNNEADTPDNFQSRRPNTSFCFLDIRSPGLGDTAMYLCATSRDRGQGQETQYFGPGTRLLVL.

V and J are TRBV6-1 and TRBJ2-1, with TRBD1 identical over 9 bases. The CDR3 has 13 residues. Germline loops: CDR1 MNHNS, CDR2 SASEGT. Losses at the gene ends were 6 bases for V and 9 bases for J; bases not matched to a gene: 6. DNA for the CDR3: TGTGCCAGCAGGGACAGGGGTAAGAGTGAGCAGTTCTTC. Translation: CASRDRGKSEQFF.

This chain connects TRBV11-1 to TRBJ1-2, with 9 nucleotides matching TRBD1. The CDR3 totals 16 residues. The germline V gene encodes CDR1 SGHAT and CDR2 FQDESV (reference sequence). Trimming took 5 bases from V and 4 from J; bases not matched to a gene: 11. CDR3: CASSRYGDRASYGYTF. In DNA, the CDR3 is TGTGCCAGCAGCCGTTACGGGGACAGGGCCAGCTATGGCTACACCTTC.

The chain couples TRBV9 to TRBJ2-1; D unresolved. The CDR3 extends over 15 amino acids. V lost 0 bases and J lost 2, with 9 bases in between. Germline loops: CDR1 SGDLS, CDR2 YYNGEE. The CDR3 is CASSVDVQTYNEQFF. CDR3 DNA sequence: TGTGCCAGCAGCGTAGACGTTCAGACCTACAATGAGCAGTTCTTC.

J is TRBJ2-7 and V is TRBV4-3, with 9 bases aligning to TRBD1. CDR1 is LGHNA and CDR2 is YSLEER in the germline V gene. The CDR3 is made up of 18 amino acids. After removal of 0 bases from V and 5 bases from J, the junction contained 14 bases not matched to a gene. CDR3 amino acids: CASSQDRVRGTGYNEQYF. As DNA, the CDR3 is TGCGCCAGCAGCCAAGATAGGGTCAGGGGGACAGGGTACAACGAGCAGTACTTC.

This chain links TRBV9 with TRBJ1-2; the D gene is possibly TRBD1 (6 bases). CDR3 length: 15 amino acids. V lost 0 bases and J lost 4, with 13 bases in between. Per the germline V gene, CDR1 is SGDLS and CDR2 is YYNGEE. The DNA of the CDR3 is TGTGCCAGCAGCGTAGCTAGAACAGGGTTCTATGGCTACACCTTC. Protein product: CASSVARTGFYGYTF.

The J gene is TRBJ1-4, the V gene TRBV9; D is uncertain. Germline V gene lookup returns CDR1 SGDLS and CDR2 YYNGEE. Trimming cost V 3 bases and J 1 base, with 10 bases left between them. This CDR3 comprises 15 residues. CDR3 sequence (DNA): TGTGCCAGCAGCGCTCGGGTTGGAACTAATGAAAAACTGTTTTTT. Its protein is CASSARVGTNEKLFF. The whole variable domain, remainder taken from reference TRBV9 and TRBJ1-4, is DSGVTQTPKHLITATGQRVTLRCSPRSGDLSVYWYQQSLDQGLQFLIQYYNGEERAKGNILERFSAQQFPDLHSELNLSSLELGDSALYFCASSARVGTNEKLFFGSGTQLSVL.

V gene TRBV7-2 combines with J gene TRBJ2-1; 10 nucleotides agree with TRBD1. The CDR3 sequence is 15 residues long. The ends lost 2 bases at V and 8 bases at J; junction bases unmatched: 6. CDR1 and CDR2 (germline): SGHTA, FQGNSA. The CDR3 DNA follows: TGTGCCAGCAGCTTAAGGGACAGGGGAAACGATGAGCAGTTCTTC. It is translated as CASSLRDRGNDEQFF.

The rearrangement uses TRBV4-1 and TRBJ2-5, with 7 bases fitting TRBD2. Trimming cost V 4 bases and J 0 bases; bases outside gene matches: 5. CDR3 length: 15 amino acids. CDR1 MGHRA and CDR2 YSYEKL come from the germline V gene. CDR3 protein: CASSLSGRDQETQYF. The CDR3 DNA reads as TGCGCCAGCAGCCTTTCGGGGAGGGACCAAGAGACCCAGTACTTC.

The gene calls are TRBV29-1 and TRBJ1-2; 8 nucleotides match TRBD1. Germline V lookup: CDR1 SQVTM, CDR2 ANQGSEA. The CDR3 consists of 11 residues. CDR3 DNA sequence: TGCAGGACAGGGGAGGTAGATGGCTACACCTTC. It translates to CRTGEVDGYTF.

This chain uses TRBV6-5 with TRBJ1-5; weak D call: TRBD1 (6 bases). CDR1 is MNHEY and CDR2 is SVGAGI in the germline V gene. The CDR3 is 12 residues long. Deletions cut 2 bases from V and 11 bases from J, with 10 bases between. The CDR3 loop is CASSYPAGAQHF. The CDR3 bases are TGTGCCAGCAGTTACCCCGCAGGGGCCCAGCATTTT.

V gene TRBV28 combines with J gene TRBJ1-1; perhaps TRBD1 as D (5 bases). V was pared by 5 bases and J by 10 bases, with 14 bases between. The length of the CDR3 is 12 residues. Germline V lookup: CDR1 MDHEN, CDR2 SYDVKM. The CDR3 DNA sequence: TGTGCCAGCAGTCCATCGGGGGGAACAGCTTTCTTT. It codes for CASSPSGGTAFF.

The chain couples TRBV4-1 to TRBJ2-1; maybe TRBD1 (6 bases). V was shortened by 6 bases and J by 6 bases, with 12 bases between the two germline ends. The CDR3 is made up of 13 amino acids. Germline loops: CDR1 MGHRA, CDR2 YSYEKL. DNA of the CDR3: TGCGCCAGCAGGGGCCCAGGGGTCAATGAGCAGTTCTTC. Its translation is CASRGPGVNEQFF.

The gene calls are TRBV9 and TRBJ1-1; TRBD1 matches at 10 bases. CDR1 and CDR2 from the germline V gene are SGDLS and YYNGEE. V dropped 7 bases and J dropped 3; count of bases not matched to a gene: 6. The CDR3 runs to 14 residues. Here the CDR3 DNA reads TGTGCCAGCCAAGCGACAGGGGGCCACACTGAAGCTTTCTTT. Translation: CASQATGGHTEAFF. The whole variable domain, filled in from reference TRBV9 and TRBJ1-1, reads DSGVTQTPKHLITATGQRVTLRCSPRSGDLSVYWYQQSLDQGLQFLIQYYNGEERAKGNILERFSAQQFPDLHSELNLSSLELGDSALYFCASQATGGHTEAFFGQGTRLTVV.

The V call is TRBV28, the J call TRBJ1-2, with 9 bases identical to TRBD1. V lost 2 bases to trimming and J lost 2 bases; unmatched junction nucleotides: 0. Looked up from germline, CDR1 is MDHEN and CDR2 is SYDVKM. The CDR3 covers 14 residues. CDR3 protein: CASSLGTGNYGYTF. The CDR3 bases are TGTGCCAGCAGTTTAGGGACAGGGAACTATGGCTACACCTTC.